These 10 T cell receptor beta chains came from one sample sequenced in a study of shared clonotypes between healthy human individuals. TCRdb's copy holds only in-frame clones and misses some; the assay was immunoSEQ multiplex PCR. The sample holds approximately 340,000 clones, less than 85% seen once. The sequenced material came from memory CD4+ T cells sorted from blood. The subset denotes: CD45RA-negative fraction. The receptors were sampled from a man aged 25-40 years in good health.

V and J are TRBV6-6 and TRBJ2-2; TRBD1 matches at 8 bases. Germline values: CDR1 MNHNY, CDR2 SVGAGI (reference sequence). CDR3 length: 16 amino acids. Trimming cost V 1 base and J 4 bases; bases outside gene matches: 5. The CDR3 nucleotides are TGTGCCAGCAGTTACTTTCAGGGGGCGACCACCGGGGAGCTGTTTTTT. Translating gives CASSYFQGATTGELFF.

The chain joins TRBV11-2 to TRBJ2-5, with D tentatively TRBD2 (6 bases). This CDR3 has 13 residues. Germline V lookup: CDR1 SGHAT, CDR2 FQNNGV. The V gene lost 8 bases and the J gene lost 2 bases, with 12 bases spanning the gap. The CDR3 region has the DNA TGTGCCAGCGCGGGGCGGTCACAAGAGACCCAGTACTTC. This sequence encodes CASAGRSQETQYF.

The chain is built from TRBV7-7 and TRBJ2-1; 8 nucleotides line up with TRBD2. The J segment lost 6 bases and the V segment lost 2 bases, leaving 9 bases of the junction unmatched. Germline CDR1 reads SSHAT; CDR2 reads FNYEAQ (reference sequence). The CDR3 covers 16 residues. The CDR3 sequence: CASSLLSAGAGNEQFF. In DNA, the CDR3 is TGTGCCAGCAGCTTACTCTCAGCGGGGGCAGGCAATGAGCAGTTCTTC.

The chain employs TRBV19 and TRBJ2-7; weak D call: TRBD1 (6 bases). With 1 base removed from V and 6 bases from J, the gap between germline ends came to 13 bases. The CDR3 spans 14 residues. Germline assignment: CDR1 LNHDA and CDR2 SQIVND (reference sequence). The CDR3 spells CASSIGVRTAEQYF. CDR3 nucleotides: TGTGCCAGTAGTATAGGAGTAAGGACAGCCGAGCAGTACTTC.

The V and J genes are TRBV7-6 and TRBJ1-2, with no clear D. The V end was cut by 0 bases, the J end by 2 bases, with 10 bases between. This CDR3 is built from 15 residues. CDR1 and CDR2 (germline): SGHVS, FNYEAQ. CDR3 nucleotide sequence: TGTGCCAGCAGCTTAGCCACGGCAGCAAACTATGGCTACACCTTC. It yields the protein CASSLATAANYGYTF.

The gene calls are TRBV5-4 and TRBJ2-5; tentative D call: TRBD1 (6 bases). Germline V lookup: CDR1 SGHNT, CDR2 YYREEE (reference sequence). V was cut by 1 base and J by 1 base, with 8 bases left in between. The CDR3 covers 14 residues. This CDR3 reads CASSLTGTQETQYF. The CDR3 DNA is TGTGCCAGCAGCTTGACAGGGACCCAAGAGACCCAGTACTTC. Together with reference TRBV5-4 and TRBJ2-5, the CDR3 gives the full variable domain: ETGVTQSPTHLIKTRGQQVTLRCSSQSGHNTVSWYQQALGQGPQFIFQYYREEENGRGNFPPRFSGLQFPNYSSELNVNALELDDSALYLCASSLTGTQETQYFGPGTRLLVL.

The chain uses TRBV7-9 and TRBJ2-1, with TRBD2 identical over 7 bases. The CDR3 has 16 amino acids. The germline V gene encodes CDR1 SEHNR and CDR2 FQNEAQ (reference sequence). Losses at the gene ends were 4 bases for V and 0 bases for J; bases not matched to a gene: 6. The DNA for the CDR3 is TGTGCCAGCAGCTCCGGGACTATGGGCTCCTACAATGAGCAGTTCTTC. Translating gives CASSSGTMGSYNEQFF.

This clone came up many times. This chain uses TRBV9 with TRBJ2-2, with a possible D match to TRBD2 (6 bases). Trimming shortened V by 2 bases and J by 1 base, and 9 bases separated the two germline ends. Germline assignment: CDR1 SGDLS and CDR2 YYNGEE. The CDR3 totals 15 residues. CDR3 in amino acids: CASSVLARNTGELFF. The CDR3 DNA follows: TGTGCCAGCAGCGTGCTAGCGAGGAACACCGGGGAGCTGTTTTTT.

The genes are TRBV11-2 and TRBJ2-1; D perhaps matches TRBD1 (6 bases). Trimming removed 7 bases from V and 5 bases from J, with 18 bases in between. The CDR3 runs to 15 residues. Germline values: CDR1 SGHAT, CDR2 FQNNGV. The CDR3 DNA is TGTGCCAGCACCCGAGGGACACCGCTGGACAATGAGCAGTTCTTC. Translation gives CASTRGTPLDNEQFF. The complete variable domain, with remaining parts taken from reference TRBV11-2 and TRBJ2-1, reads EAGVAQSPRYKIIEKRQSVAFWCNPISGHATLYWYQQILGQGPKLLIQFQNNGVVDDSQLPKDRFSAERLKGVDSTLKIQPAKLEDSAVYLCASTRGTPLDNEQFFGPGTRLTVL.

J is TRBJ2-4 and V is TRBV11-3; TRBD1 matches 11 bases. Germline V gives CDR1 SGHNT, CDR2 YENEEA. The CDR3 extends over 16 amino acids. V shed 5 bases and J 1 base; nucleotides not matched to a gene: 4. CDR3 sequence reads: CASSPGQGAAKNIQYF. DNA of the CDR3: TGTGCCAGCAGCCCAGGACAGGGGGCGGCCAAAAACATTCAGTACTTC.